The entry that follows covers one TCR beta chain sequence. Antigen specificity is unknown. These data come from a study of T-cell memory formation after mild COVID-19. The wider study: Among the donors, TCR clusters were largely specific to each donor.

TCRdb re-analysed the 5' RACE reads in MiXCR, keeping a single row per CDR3 protein. The repertoire holds about 360,000 distinct CDR3 sequences, over 10% seen once, with about 20% in the top ten. V lost 7 bases and J 4 bases, leaving 21 bases between the germline ends. The CDR3 has 16 amino acids. Germline values: CDR1 LNHDA, CDR2 SQIVND (reference sequence). Study-wide results and limits: Clones shrinking from day 15 to 85 showed even CD4/CD8 mixes; later expanders tilted CD4+.

The chain is built from TRBV19 and TRBJ2-3; weak D call: TRBD2 (7 bases). This sequence originates from a man aged 18 to 29 who had mild COVID-19 (a few samples of this study predate the infection). Cell type and time point are not known. Sequencing used PBMCs or a T cell subset sorted from them (not recorded which). The CDR3 bases are TGTGCCAGTACCAAAAGGGGGGCGGGAGATGCAGATACGCAGTATTTT. Translation: CASTKRGAGDADTQYF.